This T cell receptor (beta chain) was obtained from a study of identical twins. Whole-study findings and limits: High-abundance cord blood beta clonotypes had fewer insertions; memory repertoires showed none. There was an excess of low generation probability in the out-of-frame alpha sequences that twins shared.

In its sample, this clonotype was seen a few times. What it binds is not known. Via MiXCR, TCRdb re-called the 5' RACE reads, giving one row per CDR3 protein. The sample records around 680,000 distinct CDR3 sequences, 8% to 9% being singletons. The CDR3 runs to 16 residues. V lost 5 bases, J lost 0 bases, and 20 bases lay in between. Germline lookup yields CDR1 SQVTM and CDR2 ANQGSEA. These records were also assigned to another study, of yellow fever vaccine responses in identical twins. That report adds: In identical twins, vaccine T cell responses appeared partly shared and partly individual.

This receptor was identified in a young woman in good health. Sequencing was performed on PBMCs. V is TRBV29-1 and J is TRBJ2-7, with D perhaps TRBD2 (6 bases). In nucleotides, the CDR3 is TGCAGCGTTTGTGGGCGGGTGTGGGGGGACTCCTACGAGCAGTACTTC. Its translation: CSVCGRVWGDSYEQYF.